This T cell receptor beta chain is drawn from a study of response to subunit inactivated influenza vaccine. Study-wide results and caveats: Authors suggested that a seasonal influenza vaccination recruits few new T cells each time.

TCRdb re-called the RT-PCR reads with MiXCR, one entry per CDR3 protein. This table holds 650,000 to 800,000 distinct CDR3 sequences, over 11% found once. This clonotype came up a few times. Its target is unknown. The CDR3 totals 15 residues. V was trimmed by 9 bases and J by 1 base, leaving 16 bases between them. This clonotype originated in a man aged 45-60 years who received an inactivated influenza vaccine. This chain joins TRBV12-3 or TRBV12-4 and TRBJ1-5, with TRBD1 as a possible D gene (6 bases). Sequenced material: PBMCs from blood, taken less than 15 days before vaccination. The DNA of the CDR3 is TGTGCCAGTACCGGGGGCGGGACAAGCAATCAGCCCCAGCATTTT. It specifies CASTGGGTSNQPQHF.